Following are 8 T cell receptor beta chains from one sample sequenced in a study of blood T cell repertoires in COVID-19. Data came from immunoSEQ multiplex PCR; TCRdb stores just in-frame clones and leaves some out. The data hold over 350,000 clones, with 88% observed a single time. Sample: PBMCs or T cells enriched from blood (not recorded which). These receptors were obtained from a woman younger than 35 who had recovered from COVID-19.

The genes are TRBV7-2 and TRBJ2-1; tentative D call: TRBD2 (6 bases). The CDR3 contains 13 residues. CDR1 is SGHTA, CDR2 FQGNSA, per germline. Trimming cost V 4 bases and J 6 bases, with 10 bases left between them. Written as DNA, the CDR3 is TGTGCCAGCAGCTCCCCTAGCGTCAATGAGCAGTTCTTC. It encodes CASSSPSVNEQFF.

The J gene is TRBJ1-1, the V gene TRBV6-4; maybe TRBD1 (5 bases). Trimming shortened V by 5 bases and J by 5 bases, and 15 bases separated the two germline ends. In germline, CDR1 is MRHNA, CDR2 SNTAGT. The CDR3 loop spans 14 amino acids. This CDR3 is CASSTSAGLTEAFF. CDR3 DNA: TGTGCCAGCAGTACCAGTGCAGGGTTGACTGAAGCTTTCTTT.

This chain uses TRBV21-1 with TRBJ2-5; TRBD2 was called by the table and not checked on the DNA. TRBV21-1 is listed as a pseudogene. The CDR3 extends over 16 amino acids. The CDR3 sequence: CASSKAASGLQETQYF. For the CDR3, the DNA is TGTGCCAGCAGCAAAGCGGCTAGCGGGTTACAAGAGACCCAGTACTTC.

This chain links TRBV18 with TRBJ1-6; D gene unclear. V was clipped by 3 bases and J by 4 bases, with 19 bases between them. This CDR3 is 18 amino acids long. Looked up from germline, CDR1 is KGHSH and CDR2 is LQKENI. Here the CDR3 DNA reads TGTGCCAGCTCACCGTGGGCCGGTCCCTCGGCATATAATTCACCCCTCCACTTT. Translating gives CASSPWAGPSAYNSPLHF.

CDR3 in amino acids: CASSSEVEDRGSYEQYF. In DNA, the CDR3 is TGTGCCAGCAGCTCCGAGGTAGAGGACAGGGGATCCTACGAGCAGTACTTC. The chain combines TRBV13 with TRBJ2-7; TRBD1 agrees at 9 bases. This CDR3 comprises 17 residues. Germline loops: CDR1 PRHDT, CDR2 FYEKMQ (reference sequence). V was pared by 4 bases and J by 1 base, with 11 bases of the junction left unmatched.

Here the CDR3 DNA reads TGTGCCAGCAGTTTTCTCCCGGGACAGGGAACCGGGGAGCTGTTTTTT. This codes for CASSFLPGQGTGELFF. The gene calls are TRBV6-5 and TRBJ2-2; 9 bases are a match to TRBD1. V dropped 4 bases and J dropped 5; count of bases not matched to a gene: 8. The CDR3 extends over 16 amino acids. Germline V gives CDR1 MNHEY, CDR2 SVGAGI.

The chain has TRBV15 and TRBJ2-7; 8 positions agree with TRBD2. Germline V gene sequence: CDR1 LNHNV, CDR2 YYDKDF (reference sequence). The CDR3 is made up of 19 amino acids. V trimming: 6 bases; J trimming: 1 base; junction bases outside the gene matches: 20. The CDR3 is CATSRRGGTPSDHSYEQYF. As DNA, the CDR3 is TGTGCCACCAGTCGACGGGGGGGGACACCGTCTGACCATTCCTACGAGCAGTACTTC.

The DNA for the CDR3 is TGTGCCAGCAGCTCCTCTCGGTGGTTTTGGGGCTACACCTTC. This sequence encodes CASSSSRWFWGYTF. The chain has TRBV6-5 and TRBJ1-2; no reliable D call. There are 14 residues in the CDR3. Deletions cut 6 bases from V and 8 bases from J, with 19 bases between. Germline loops: CDR1 MNHEY, CDR2 SVGAGI.